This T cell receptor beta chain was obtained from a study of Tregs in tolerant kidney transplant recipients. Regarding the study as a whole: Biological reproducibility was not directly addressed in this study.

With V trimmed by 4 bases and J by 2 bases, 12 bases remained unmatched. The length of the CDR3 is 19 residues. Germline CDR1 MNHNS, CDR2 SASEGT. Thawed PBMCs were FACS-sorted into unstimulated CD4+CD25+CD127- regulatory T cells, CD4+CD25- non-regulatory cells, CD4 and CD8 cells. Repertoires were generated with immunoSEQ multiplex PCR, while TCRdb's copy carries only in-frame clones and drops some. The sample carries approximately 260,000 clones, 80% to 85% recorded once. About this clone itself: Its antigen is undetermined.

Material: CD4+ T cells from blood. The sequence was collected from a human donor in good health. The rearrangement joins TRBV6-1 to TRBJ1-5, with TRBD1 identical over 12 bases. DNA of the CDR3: TGTGCCAGCAGTGTCCGCGGGACAGGGGGCCCTGGGGGCAATCAGCCCCAGCATTTT. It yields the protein CASSVRGTGGPGGNQPQHF.